This T cell receptor beta chain stems from a study of cytotoxic CD8 clonotypes in ibrutinib-treated CLL. About the study: On average, each sample had roughly 260,000 productive templates and tens of thousands of productive rearrangements. Overall study results and limits: T-cell clonality at baseline went above that of age-matched healthy donors and rose and fell with circulating CD8+ T-cell counts. Clonality rose at ibrutinib response and fell back toward baseline at progression.

Sequenced by immunoSEQ multiplex PCR; TCRdb stores in-frame clones only, minus some. In the table there are about 130,000 clones, around three quarters of which are singletons. From germline, CDR1 is SQVTM and CDR2 ANQGSEA. The CDR3 consists of 14 residues. V was shortened by 7 bases and J by 4 bases, with 19 bases between the two germline ends. This clone has just one count. Its antigen is unknown. This sequence joins TRBV29-1 and TRBJ1-1; a possible D gene is TRBD1 (6 bases). The sequence was obtained from a human donor with chronic lymphocytic leukemia. The material sequenced was PBMCs, taken after 12 months of ibrutinib treatment. DNA for the CDR3: TGCAGCGCCACCCGGACAGTTCCTATCACTGAAGCTTTCTTT. This gives the protein CSATRTVPITEAFF.